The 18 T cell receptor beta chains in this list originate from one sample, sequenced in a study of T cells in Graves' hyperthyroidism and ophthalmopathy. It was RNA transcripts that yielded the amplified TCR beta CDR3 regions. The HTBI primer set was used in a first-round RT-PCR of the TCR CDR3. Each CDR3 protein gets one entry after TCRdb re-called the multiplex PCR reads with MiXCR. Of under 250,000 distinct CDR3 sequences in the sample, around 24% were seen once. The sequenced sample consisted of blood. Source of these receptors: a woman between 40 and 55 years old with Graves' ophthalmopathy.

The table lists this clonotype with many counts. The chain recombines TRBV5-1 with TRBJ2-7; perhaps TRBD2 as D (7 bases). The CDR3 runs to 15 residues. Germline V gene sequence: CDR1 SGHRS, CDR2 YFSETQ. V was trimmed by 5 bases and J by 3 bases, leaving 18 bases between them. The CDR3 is CASRPQGRELYEQYF. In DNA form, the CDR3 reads TGCGCCAGCAGACCGCAGGGGCGGGAGCTCTACGAGCAGTACTTC.

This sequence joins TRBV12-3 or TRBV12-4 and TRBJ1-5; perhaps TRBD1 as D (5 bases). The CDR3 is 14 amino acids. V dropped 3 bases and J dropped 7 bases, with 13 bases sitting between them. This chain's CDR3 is CASSLAGDGQPQHF. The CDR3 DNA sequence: TGTGCCAGCAGTTTGGCCGGGGACGGACAGCCCCAGCATTTT.

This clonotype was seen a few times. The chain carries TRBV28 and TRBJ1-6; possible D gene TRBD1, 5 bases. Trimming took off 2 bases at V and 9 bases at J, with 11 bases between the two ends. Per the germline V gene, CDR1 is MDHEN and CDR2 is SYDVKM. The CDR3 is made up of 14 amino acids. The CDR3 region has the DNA TGTGCCAGCAGTTTAAGGCAGGGAGCTTCACCCCTCCACTTT. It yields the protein CASSLRQGASPLHF.

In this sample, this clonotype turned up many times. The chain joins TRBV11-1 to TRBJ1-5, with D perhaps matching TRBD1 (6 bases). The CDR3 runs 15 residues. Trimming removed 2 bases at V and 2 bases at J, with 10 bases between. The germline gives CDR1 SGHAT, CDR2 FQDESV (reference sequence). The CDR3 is CASSLSAGGNQPQHF. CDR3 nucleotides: TGTGCCAGCAGCTTATCGGCAGGGGGCAATCAGCCCCAGCATTTT.

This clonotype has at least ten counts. In nucleotides, the CDR3 is TGTGCCAGCAGCCAAGATATGGCGGCGATGAACACTGAAGCTTTCTTT. Amino acid sequence: CASSQDMAAMNTEAFF. The genes are TRBV3-1 and TRBJ1-1; no definite D call. The CDR3 runs to 16 residues. V lost 0 bases, J lost 0 bases, and 11 bases lay in between. Germline CDR1 reads LGHDT; CDR2 reads YNNKEL (reference sequence).

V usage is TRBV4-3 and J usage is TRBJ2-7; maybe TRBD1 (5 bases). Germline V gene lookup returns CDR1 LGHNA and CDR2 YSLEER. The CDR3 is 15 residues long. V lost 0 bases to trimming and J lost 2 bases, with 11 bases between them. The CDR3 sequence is CASSQEWGGTYEQYF. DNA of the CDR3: TGCGCCAGCAGCCAAGAATGGGGCGGAACCTACGAGCAGTACTTC.

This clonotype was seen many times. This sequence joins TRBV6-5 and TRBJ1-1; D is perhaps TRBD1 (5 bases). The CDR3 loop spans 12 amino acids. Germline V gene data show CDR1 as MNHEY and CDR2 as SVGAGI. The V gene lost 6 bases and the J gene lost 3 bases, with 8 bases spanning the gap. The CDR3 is CASRGEDTEAFF. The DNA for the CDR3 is TGTGCCAGCAGGGGGGAGGACACTGAAGCTTTCTTT.

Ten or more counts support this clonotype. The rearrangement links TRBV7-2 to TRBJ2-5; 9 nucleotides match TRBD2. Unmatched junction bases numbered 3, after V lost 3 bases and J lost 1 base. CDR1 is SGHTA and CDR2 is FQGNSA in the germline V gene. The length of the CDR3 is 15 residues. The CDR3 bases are TGTGCCAGCAGCTTTAGCGGGGGCCCCCAAGAGACCCAGTACTTC. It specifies CASSFSGGPQETQYF.

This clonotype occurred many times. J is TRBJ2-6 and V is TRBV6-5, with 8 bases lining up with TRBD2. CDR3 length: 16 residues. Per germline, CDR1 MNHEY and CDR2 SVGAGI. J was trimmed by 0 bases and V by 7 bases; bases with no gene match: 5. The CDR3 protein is CASKTGLGSGANVLTF. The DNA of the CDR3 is TGTGCCAGCAAAACGGGACTAGGCTCTGGGGCCAACGTCCTGACTTTC.

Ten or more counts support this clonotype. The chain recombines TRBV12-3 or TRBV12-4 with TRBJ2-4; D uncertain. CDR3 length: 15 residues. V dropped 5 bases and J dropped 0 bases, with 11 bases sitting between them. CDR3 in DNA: TGTGCCAGCAGTCCACCGGCAGTAGCCAAAAACATTCAGTACTTC. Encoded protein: CASSPPAVAKNIQYF.

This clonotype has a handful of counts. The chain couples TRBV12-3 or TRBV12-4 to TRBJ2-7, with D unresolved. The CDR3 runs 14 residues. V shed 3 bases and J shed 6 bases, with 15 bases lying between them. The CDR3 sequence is CASSFAETGSEQYF. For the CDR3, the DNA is TGTGCCAGCAGTTTCGCGGAGACGGGTTCCGAGCAGTACTTC.

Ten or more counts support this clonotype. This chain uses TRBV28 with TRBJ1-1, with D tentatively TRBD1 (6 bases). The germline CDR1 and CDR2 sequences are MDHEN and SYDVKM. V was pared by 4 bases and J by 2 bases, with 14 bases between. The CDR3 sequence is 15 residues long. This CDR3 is CASSSQGAVNTEAFF. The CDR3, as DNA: TGTGCCAGCAGTTCACAGGGAGCAGTAAACACTGAAGCTTTCTTT. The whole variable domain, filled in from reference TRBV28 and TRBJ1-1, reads DVKVTQSSRYLVKRTGEKVFLECVQDMDHENMFWYRQDPGLGLRLIYFSYDVKMKEKGDIPEGYSVSREKKERFSLILESASTNQTSMYLCASSSQGAVNTEAFFGQGTRLTVV.

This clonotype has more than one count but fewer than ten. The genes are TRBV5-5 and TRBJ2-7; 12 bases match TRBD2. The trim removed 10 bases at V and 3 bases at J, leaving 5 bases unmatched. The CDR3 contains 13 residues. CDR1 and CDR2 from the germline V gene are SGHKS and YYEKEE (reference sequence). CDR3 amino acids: CACKTSGSYEQYF. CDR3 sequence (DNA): TGTGCCTGCAAGACTAGCGGGAGCTACGAGCAGTACTTC.

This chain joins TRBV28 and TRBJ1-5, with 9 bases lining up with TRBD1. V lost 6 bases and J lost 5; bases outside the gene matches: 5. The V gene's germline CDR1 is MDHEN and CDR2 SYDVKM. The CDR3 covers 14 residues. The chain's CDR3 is CASSYGTGYQPQHF. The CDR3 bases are TGTGCCAGCAGCTACGGGACAGGGTATCAGCCCCAGCATTTT.

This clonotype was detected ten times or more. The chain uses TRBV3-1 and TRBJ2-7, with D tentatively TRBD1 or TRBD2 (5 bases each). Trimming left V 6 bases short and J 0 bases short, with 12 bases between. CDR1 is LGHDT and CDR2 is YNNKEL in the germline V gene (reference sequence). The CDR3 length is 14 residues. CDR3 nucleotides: TGTGCCAGCAGTATAGATGGGGGCTCCTACGAGCAGTACTTC. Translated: CASSIDGGSYEQYF.

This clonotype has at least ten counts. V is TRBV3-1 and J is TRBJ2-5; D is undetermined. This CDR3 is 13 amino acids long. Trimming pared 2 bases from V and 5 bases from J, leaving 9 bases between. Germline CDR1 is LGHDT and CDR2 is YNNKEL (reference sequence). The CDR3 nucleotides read TGTGCCAGCAGCCAATCCAAGTTGGAGACCCAGTACTTC. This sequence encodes CASSQSKLETQYF.

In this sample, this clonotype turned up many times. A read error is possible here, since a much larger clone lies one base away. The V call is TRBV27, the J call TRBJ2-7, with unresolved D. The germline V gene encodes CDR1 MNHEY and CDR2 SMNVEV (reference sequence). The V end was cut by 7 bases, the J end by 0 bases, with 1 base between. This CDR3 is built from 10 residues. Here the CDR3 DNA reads TGTGCCAGCAACTCCTACGAGCAGTACTTC. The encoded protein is CASNSYEQYF.

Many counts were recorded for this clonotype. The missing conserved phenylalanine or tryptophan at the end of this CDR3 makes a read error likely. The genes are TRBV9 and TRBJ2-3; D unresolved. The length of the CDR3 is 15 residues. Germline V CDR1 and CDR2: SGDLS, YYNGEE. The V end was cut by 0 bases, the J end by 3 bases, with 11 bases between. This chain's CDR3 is CASSVGSYTTDTQYS. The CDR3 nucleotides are TGTGCCAGCAGCGTAGGTAGCTATACTACAGATACGCAGTATTCT.